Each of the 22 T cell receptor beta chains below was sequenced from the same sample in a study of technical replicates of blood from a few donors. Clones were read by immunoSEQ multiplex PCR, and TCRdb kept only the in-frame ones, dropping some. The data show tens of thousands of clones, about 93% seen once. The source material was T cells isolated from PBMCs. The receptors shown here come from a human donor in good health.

As DNA, the CDR3 is TGCGCCAGCAGTTTAACAAATCAGCCCCAGCATTTT. It yields the protein CASSLTNQPQHF. The rearrangement links TRBV10-1 to TRBJ1-5, with D hard to call. This CDR3 spans 12 amino acids. Germline V gives CDR1 WNHNN, CDR2 SYGVQD (reference sequence). V was cut by 5 bases and J by 4 bases, with 6 bases left in between.

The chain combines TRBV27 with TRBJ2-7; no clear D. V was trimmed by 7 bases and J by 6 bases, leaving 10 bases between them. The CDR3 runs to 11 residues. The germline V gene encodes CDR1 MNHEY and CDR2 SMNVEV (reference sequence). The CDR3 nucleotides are TGTGCCAGCACGTTTGGGCGCGAGCAGTACTTC. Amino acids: CASTFGREQYF.

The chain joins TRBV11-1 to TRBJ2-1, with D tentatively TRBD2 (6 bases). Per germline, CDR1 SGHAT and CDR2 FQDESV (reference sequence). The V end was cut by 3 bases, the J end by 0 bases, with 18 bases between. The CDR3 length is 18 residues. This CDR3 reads CASSFTAGYLSSYNEQFF. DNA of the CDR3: TGTGCCAGCAGCTTTACCGCGGGATACCTGAGCTCCTACAATGAGCAGTTCTTC.

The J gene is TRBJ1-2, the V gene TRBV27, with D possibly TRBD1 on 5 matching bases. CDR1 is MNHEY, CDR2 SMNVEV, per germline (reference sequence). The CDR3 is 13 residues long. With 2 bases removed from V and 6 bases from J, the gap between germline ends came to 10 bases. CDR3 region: CASSLGGGDGYTF. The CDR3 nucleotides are TGTGCCAGCAGTTTAGGAGGAGGGGATGGCTACACCTTC.

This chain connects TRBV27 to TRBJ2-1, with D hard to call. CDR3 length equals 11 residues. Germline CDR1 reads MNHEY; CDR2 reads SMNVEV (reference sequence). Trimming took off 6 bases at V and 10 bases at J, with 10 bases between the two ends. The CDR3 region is CASRIDWEQFF. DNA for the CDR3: TGTGCCAGCAGGATAGATTGGGAGCAGTTCTTC.

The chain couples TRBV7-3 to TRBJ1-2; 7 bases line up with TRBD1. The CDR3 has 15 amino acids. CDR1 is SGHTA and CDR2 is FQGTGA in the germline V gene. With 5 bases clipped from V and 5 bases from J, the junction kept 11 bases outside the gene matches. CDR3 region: CASSPGTELGYGYTF. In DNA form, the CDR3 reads TGTGCCAGCAGCCCCGGGACAGAACTCGGTTATGGCTACACCTTC.

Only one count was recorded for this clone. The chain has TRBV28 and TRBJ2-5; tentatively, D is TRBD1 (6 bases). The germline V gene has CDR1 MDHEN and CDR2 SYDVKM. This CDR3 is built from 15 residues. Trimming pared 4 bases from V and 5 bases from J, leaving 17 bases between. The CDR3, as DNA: TGTGCCAGCAGTTCCCCCTTCACAGGGTGGGAGACCCAGTACTTC. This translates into CASSSPFTGWETQYF.

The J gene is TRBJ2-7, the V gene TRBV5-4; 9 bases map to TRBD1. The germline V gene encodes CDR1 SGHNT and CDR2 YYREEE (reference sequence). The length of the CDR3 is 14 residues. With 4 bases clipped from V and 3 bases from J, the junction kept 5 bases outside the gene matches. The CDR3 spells CASSQDRGNYEQYF. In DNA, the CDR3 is TGTGCCAGCAGCCAGGACAGGGGAAACTACGAGCAGTACTTC.

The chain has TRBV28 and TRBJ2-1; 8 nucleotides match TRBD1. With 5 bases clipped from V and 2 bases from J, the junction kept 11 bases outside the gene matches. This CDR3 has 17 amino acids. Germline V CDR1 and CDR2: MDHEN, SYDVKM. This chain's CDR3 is CASSPRDRKKPYNEQFF. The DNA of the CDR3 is TGTGCCAGCAGTCCCCGGGACAGGAAAAAGCCCTACAATGAGCAGTTCTTC.

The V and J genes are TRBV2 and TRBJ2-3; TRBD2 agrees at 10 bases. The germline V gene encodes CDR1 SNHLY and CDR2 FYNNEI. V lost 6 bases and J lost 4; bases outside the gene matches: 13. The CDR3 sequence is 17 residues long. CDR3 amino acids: CASSENPGAGGPDTQYF. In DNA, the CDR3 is TGTGCCAGCAGCGAAAATCCAGGAGCGGGAGGGCCAGATACGCAGTATTTT. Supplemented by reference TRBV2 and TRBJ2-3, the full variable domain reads EPEVTQTPSHQVTQMGQEVILRCVPISNHLYFYWYRQILGQKVEFLVSFYNNEISEKSEIFDDQFSVERPDGSNFTLKIRSTKLEDSAMYFCASSENPGAGGPDTQYFGPGTRLTVL.

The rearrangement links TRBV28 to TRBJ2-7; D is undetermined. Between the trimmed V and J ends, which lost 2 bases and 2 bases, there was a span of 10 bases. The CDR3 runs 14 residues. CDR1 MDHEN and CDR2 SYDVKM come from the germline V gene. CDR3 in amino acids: CASSLGANPYEQYF. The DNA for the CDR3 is TGTGCCAGCAGTTTAGGAGCGAATCCCTACGAGCAGTACTTC.

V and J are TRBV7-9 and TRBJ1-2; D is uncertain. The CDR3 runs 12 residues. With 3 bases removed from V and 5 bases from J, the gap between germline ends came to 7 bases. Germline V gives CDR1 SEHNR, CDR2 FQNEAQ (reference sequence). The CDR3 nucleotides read TGTGCCAGCAGCTTTGGGAGTTATGGCTACACCTTC. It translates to CASSFGSYGYTF.

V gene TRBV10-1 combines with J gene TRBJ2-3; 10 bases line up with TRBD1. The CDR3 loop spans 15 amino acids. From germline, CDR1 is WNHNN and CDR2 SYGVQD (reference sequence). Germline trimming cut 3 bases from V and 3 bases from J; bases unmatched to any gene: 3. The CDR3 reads CASSDPGQGTDTQYF. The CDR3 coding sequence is TGCGCCAGCAGTGACCCGGGACAGGGGACAGATACGCAGTATTTT.

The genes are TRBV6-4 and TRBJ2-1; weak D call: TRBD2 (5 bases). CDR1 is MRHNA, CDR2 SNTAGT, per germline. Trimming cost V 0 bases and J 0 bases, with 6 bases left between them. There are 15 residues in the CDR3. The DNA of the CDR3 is TGTGCCAGCAGTGACTCGCTAGCCTCCTACAATGAGCAGTTCTTC. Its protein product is CASSDSLASYNEQFF.

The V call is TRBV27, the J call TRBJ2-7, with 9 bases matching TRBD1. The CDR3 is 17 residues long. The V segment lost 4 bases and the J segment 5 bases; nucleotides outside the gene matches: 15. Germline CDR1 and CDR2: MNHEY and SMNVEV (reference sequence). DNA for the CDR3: TGTGCCAGCAGTTATGGGACAAGGGGACAGGGTAAAAACGAGCAGTACTTC. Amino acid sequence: CASSYGTRGQGKNEQYF.

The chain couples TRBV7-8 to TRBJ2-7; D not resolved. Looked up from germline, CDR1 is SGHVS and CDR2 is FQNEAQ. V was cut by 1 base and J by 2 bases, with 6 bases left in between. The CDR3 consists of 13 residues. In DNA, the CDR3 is TGTGCCAGCAGCTTAGGGCCGCCCTACGAGCAGTACTTC. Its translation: CASSLGPPYEQYF.

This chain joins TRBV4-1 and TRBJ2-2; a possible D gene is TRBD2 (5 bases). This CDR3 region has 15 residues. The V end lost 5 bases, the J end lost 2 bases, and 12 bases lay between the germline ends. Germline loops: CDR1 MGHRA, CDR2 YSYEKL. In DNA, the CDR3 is TGCGCCAGCAGCTTTCGGGGTACAAACACCGGGGAGCTGTTTTTT. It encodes CASSFRGTNTGELFF.

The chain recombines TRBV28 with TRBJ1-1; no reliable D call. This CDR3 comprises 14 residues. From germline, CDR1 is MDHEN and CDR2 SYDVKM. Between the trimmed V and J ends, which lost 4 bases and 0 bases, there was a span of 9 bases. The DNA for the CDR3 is TGTGCCAGCAGTTATACAGTGATGAACACTGAAGCTTTCTTT. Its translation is CASSYTVMNTEAFF.

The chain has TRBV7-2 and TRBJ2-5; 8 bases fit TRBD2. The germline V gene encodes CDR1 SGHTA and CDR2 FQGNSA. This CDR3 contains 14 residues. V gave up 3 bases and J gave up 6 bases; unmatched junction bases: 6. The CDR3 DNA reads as TGTGCCAGCAGCTTGCGGACTAGCCGGAAGACCCAGTACTTC. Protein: CASSLRTSRKTQYF.

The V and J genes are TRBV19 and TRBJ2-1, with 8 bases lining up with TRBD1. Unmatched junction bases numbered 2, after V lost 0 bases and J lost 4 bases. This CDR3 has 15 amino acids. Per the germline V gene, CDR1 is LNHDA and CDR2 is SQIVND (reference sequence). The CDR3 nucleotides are TGTGCCAGTAGTATAGAAGGACAGGGTTACAATGAGCAGTTCTTC. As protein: CASSIEGQGYNEQFF.

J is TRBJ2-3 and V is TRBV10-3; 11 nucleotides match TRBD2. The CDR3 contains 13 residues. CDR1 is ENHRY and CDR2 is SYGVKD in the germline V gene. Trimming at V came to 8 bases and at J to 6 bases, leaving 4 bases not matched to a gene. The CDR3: CAILAGGPDTQYF. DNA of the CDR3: TGTGCCATCCTAGCGGGAGGCCCCGATACGCAGTATTTT.

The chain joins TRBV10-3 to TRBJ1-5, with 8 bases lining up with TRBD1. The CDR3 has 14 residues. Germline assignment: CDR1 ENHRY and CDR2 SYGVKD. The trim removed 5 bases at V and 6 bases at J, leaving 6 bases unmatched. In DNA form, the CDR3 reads TGTGCCATCAGTTTACAGGGGGAGTCTCAGCCCCAGCATTTT. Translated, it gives CAISLQGESQPQHF.